Below are 10 T cell receptor beta chains sequenced from a single sample in a study of cytomegalovirus exposure and HLA in healthy donors. The PCR contained 60 Vbeta and 13 Jbeta primers. Assay: immunoSEQ multiplex PCR; the TCRdb copy retains only in-frame clones and omits some. In the table there are 100,000 or so clones, 75% to 90% of which are singletons. The sequenced sample consisted of PBMCs. Every receptor here comes from a man under 40 in good health and CMV-seronegative.

This clone was seen just once. The J gene is TRBJ2-1, the V gene TRBV6-5, with 7 nucleotides matching TRBD1. The CDR3 totals 14 residues. With V trimmed by 1 base and J by 5 bases, 2 bases remained unmatched. Germline CDR1 and CDR2: MNHEY and SVGAGI. The CDR3 protein is CASSYWTGDNEQFF. In DNA form, the CDR3 reads TGTGCCAGCAGTTACTGGACAGGAGACAATGAGCAGTTCTTC.

This clone came up a few times. The V and J genes are TRBV6-5 and TRBJ1-1; D unclear. Trimming pared 6 bases from V and 4 bases from J, leaving 15 bases between. The CDR3 has 14 residues. In germline, CDR1 is MNHEY, CDR2 SVGAGI. The CDR3 DNA sequence: TGTGCCAGCAGCTCGGGATATCCTGGCACTGAAGCTTTCTTT. It encodes CASSSGYPGTEAFF.

The rearrangement uses TRBV28 and TRBJ2-5, with 8 bases identical to TRBD2. Trimming took 8 bases from V and 4 from J; bases not matched to a gene: 12. This CDR3 has 15 residues. From germline, CDR1 is MDHEN and CDR2 SYDVKM. The CDR3 coding sequence is TGTGCCAGCCGGGAGGGGGGTAGCTGGGGAGAGACCCAGTACTTC. Translation: CASREGGSWGETQYF.

The rearrangement links TRBV5-4 to TRBJ2-7; TRBD2 aligns across 11 bases. V gave up 2 bases and J gave up 4 bases; unmatched junction bases: 11. This CDR3 spans 17 amino acids. From germline, CDR1 is SGHNT and CDR2 YYREEE (reference sequence). The CDR3 DNA sequence: TGTGCCAGCAGCTTATATAGCGGGGGGGCGCGGTTTTACGAGCAGTACTTC. It encodes CASSLYSGGARFYEQYF.

The chain is built from TRBV19 and TRBJ2-1, with TRBD2 matching over 7 bases. V lost 5 bases to trimming and J lost 5 bases; unmatched junction nucleotides: 6. Germline CDR1 LNHDA, CDR2 SQIVND (reference sequence). This CDR3 has 14 amino acids. Written as DNA, the CDR3 is TGTGCCAGTAGTTGGGCTAGCGGCAACAATGAGCAGTTCTTC. Encoded protein: CASSWASGNNEQFF. The full variable domain, with the rest looked up from reference TRBV19 and TRBJ2-1, is DGGITQSPKYLFRKEGQNVTLSCEQNLNHDAMYWYRQDPGQGLRLIYYSQIVNDFQKGDIAEGYSVSREKKESFPLTVTSAQKNPTAFYLCASSWASGNNEQFFGPGTRLTVL.

V gene TRBV28 combines with J gene TRBJ1-1; D ambiguous. Germline assignment: CDR1 MDHEN and CDR2 SYDVKM. V lost 2 bases to trimming and J lost 6 bases, with 7 bases between them. The length of the CDR3 is 12 residues. The DNA for the CDR3 is TGTGCCAGCAGTTTAACGGGTCCTGAAGCTTTCTTT. Protein: CASSLTGPEAFF.

The chain couples TRBV7-2 to TRBJ2-7; D remains unclear. The CDR3 sequence is 14 residues long. CDR1 SGHTA and CDR2 FQGNSA come from the germline V gene. V was trimmed by 1 base and J by 4 bases, leaving 11 bases between them. CDR3 in DNA: TGTGCCAGCAGCTTAGGTGGCAGTCTGTACGAGCAGTACTTC. As protein: CASSLGGSLYEQYF.

The chain employs TRBV30 and TRBJ2-3, with 8 bases fitting TRBD2. This CDR3 contains 14 residues. The germline gives CDR1 GTSNPN, CDR2 SVGIG (reference sequence). Germline trimming cut 3 bases from V and 3 bases from J; bases unmatched to any gene: 5. CDR3 DNA sequence: TGTGCCTGGAGGCTTAGCGGGGCTACAGATACGCAGTATTTT. It codes for CAWRLSGATDTQYF. Filled out from reference TRBV30 and TRBJ2-3, the complete variable domain reads SQTIHQWPATLVQPVGSPLSLECTVEGTSNPNLYWYRQAAGRGLQLLFYSVGIGQISSEVPQNLSASRPQDRQFILSSKKLLLSDSGFYLCAWRLSGATDTQYFGPGTRLTVL.

The V gene is TRBV15, the J gene TRBJ2-1; possibly TRBD2 for D (5 bases). V was trimmed by 0 bases and J by 1 base, leaving 7 bases between them. Germline CDR1 is LNHNV and CDR2 is YYDKDF (reference sequence). CDR3 size: 15 residues. The CDR3 sequence is CATSREDSSYNEQFF. Here the CDR3 DNA reads TGTGCCACCAGCAGAGAGGACTCTTCCTACAATGAGCAGTTCTTC.

This clone was seen once. J is TRBJ2-3 and V is TRBV19; D is uncertain. The V end lost 0 bases, the J end lost 0 bases, and 7 bases lay between the germline ends. The CDR3 contains 15 residues. From germline, CDR1 is LNHDA and CDR2 SQIVND (reference sequence). In nucleotides, the CDR3 is TGTGCCAGTAGTATAGAGCAAACTAGCACAGATACGCAGTATTTT. Translated, it gives CASSIEQTSTDTQYF.